This T cell receptor beta chain was found in a study of cytomegalovirus exposure and HLA in healthy donors. Regarding the study as a whole: It was reportedly the case that the classifier diagnosed cytomegalovirus status with high specificity and sensitivity. A few CMV-associated chains were confirmed in vitro to be specific for CMV antigens. The tendency of first-cohort TCR clusters to co-occur in the approximately 110 validation repertoires was identified by a subsequent analysis. The study designated around 150 TCR beta chains cytomegalovirus-associated.

This clone turned up a few times. Its target is unknown. The germline V gene has CDR1 SGHKS and CDR2 YYEKEE (reference sequence). Trimming took off 0 bases at V and 4 bases at J, with 11 bases between the two ends. This CDR3 region has 15 residues. Clones were read by immunoSEQ multiplex PCR, and TCRdb kept only the in-frame ones, dropping some. The sample yields 150,000 to 200,000 clones, about four fifths seen once. The rearrangement joins TRBV5-5 to TRBJ1-3, with D possibly TRBD1 on 5 matching bases. Sequencing was done on a sample of PBMCs. The clonotype was recovered from a woman under 30 in good health and CMV-seropositive. CDR3 in amino acids: CASSLVPREGNTIYF. CDR3 in DNA: TGTGCCAGCAGCTTGGTGCCCAGGGAAGGAAACACCATATATTTT.